The clone carrying this T cell receptor (beta chain) was seen a single time. The data derive from a study of blood T cell repertoires in COVID-19. Across the whole study: The United States, Italy and Spain were the sources of the acute and convalescent COVID-19 samples. T cells, B-cell-depleted T cells, or PBMCs supplied cDNA or gDNA.

Under the authors' procedure: Reference gene primer amplification gave estimated nucleated cell counts. Method: immunoSEQ multiplex PCR; TCRdb's copy keeps in-frame clones and lacks some. V, J and clone size derive from that table, while D and trimming were established from the DNA sequence. The data hold a few hundred thousand clones, with about 86% observed a single time. This CDR3 contains 13 residues. The germline gives CDR1 SGHTA, CDR2 FQGTGA. V lost 5 bases, J lost 2 bases, and 9 bases lay in between. The sequence was collected from a man aged 55 to 70 who had recovered from COVID-19. The chain has TRBV7-3 and TRBJ2-5, with no clear D. Input material: peripheral blood. The CDR3 DNA reads TGTGCCAGCAGCCCGTCGACTCAAGAGACCCAGTACTTC. Its translation: CASSPSTQETQYF.